This is a list of T cell receptor beta chains from one sample in a study of blood T cell repertoires in COVID-19. Here immunoSEQ multiplex PCR was the method, and the copy in TCRdb shows in-frame clones only, minus some. This table has approximately 170,000 clones, around 82% appearing once. The material sequenced was peripheral blood. These receptors came from an older man with active or convalescent COVID-19. CDR3s include the opening cysteine and the closing phenylalanine or tryptophan. Each record gives: clone size, V gene, J gene, D gene, CDR3 protein, CDR3 DNA. D genes are given only for firm matches. The size field is filled for only some rows; it gives once, few, many or a size class.

size: -; V: TRBV27; J: TRBJ2-7; D: -; CDR3: CASSLYRDHEQYF; DNA: TGTGCCAGCAGTTTATACAGGGACCACGAGCAGTACTTC
size: -; V: TRBV10-1; J: TRBJ2-2; D: -; CDR3: CASSDPKGLPGELFF; DNA: TGCGCCAGCAGTGACCCGAAGGGGTTGCCCGGGGAGCTGTTTTTT
size: -; V: TRBV19; J: TRBJ2-1; D: -; CDR3: CASGPLRAYNEQFF; DNA: TGTGCCAGTGGACCCCTGAGGGCCTACAATGAGCAGTTCTTC
size: -; V: TRBV19; J: TRBJ2-7; D: TRBD2; CDR3: CASSIAQRGSYEQYF; DNA: TGTGCCAGTAGTATAGCCCAGCGGGGTTCCTACGAGCAGTACTTC
size: -; V: TRBV18; J: TRBJ1-3; D: -; CDR3: CASSPQGSGNTIYF; DNA: TGTGCCAGCTCACCTCAGGGCTCTGGAAACACCATATATTTT
size: -; V: TRBV2; J: TRBJ1-5; D: -; CDR3: CASRGTGNQPQHF; DNA: TGTGCCAGCAGAGGAACAGGGAATCAGCCCCAGCATTTT
size: -; V: TRBV30; J: TRBJ1-1; D: -; CDR3: CAWSTGGIAFF; DNA: TGTGCCTGGAGTACGGGGGGGATAGCTTTCTTT
size: -; V: TRBV2; J: TRBJ1-5; D: -; CDR3: CASTPGGYGNQPQHF; DNA: TGTGCCAGCACCCCGGGGGGGTACGGCAATCAGCCCCAGCATTTT
size: -; V: TRBV24-1; J: TRBJ1-2; D: -; CDR3: CATSTDSYGYTF; DNA: TGTGCCACCAGTACAGATTCCTATGGCTACACCTTC
size: -; V: TRBV29-1; J: TRBJ1-5; D: -; CDR3: CSVGGGSGQPQHF; DNA: TGCAGCGTTGGAGGAGGGAGCGGTCAGCCCCAGCATTTT
size: -; V: TRBV9; J: TRBJ2-1; D: -; CDR3: CASSVAPQNEQFF; DNA: TGTGCCAGCAGCGTAGCCCCACAGAATGAGCAGTTCTTC
size: -; V: TRBV6-1; J: TRBJ2-7; D: TRBD1; CDR3: CASSEPRAGTGRYEQYF; DNA: TGTGCCAGCAGTGAACCCCGGGCAGGGACAGGAAGATACGAGCAGTACTTC
size: -; V: TRBV27; J: TRBJ2-1; D: -; CDR3: CASSLGGLLSVEQFF; DNA: TGTGCCAGCAGCCTGGGAGGTTTGTTATCGGTTGAGCAGTTCTTC
size: -; V: TRBV7-6; J: TRBJ1-2; D: -; CDR3: CASSHGEGYGYTF; DNA: TGTGCCAGCAGCCACGGGGAGGGTTATGGCTACACCTTC
size: -; V: TRBV5-1; J: TRBJ1-2; D: -; CDR3: CASSWGDYGYTF; DNA: TGCGCCAGCAGCTGGGGGGACTATGGCTACACCTTC
size: few; V: TRBV7-2; J: TRBJ2-2; D: TRBD2; CDR3: CASSLGGLAGASDGELFF; DNA: TGTGCCAGCAGCTTAGGGGGACTAGCGGGAGCGTCGGACGGGGAGCTGTTTTTT
size: once; V: TRBV5-1; J: TRBJ1-4; D: -; CDR3: CARSWGGAPNEKLFF; DNA: TGCGCCCGCAGCTGGGGGGGGGCCCCTAATGAAAAACTGTTTTTT
size: -; V: TRBV5-4; J: TRBJ2-7; D: -; CDR3: CASSSPGKTYEQYF; DNA: TGTGCCAGCAGCTCGCCGGGGAAAACCTACGAGCAGTACTTC
size: -; V: TRBV2; J: TRBJ2-7; D: TRBD1; CDR3: CASSGTGQGYEQYF; DNA: TGTGCCAGCAGTGGGACGGGACAGGGCTACGAGCAGTACTTC
size: -; V: TRBV28; J: TRBJ2-7; D: TRBD1; CDR3: CASSRDRYEQYF; DNA: TGTGCCAGCAGTAGGGACAGGTACGAGCAGTACTTC
size: -; V: TRBV11-2; J: TRBJ1-2; D: -; CDR3: CASSLRSGDGYTF; DNA: TGTGCCAGCAGCTTACGATCGGGGGACGGCTACACCTTC
size: -; V: TRBV20-1; J: TRBJ1-2; D: -; CDR3: CSASHRRGNYGYTF; DNA: TGCAGTGCTAGTCACCGGCGGGGGAACTATGGCTACACCTTC
size: once; V: TRBV27; J: TRBJ2-3; D: TRBD2; CDR3: CASSQGLAGGSTDTQYF; DNA: TGTGCCAGCAGTCAGGGACTAGCGGGAGGTAGCACAGATACGCAGTATTTT
size: few; V: TRBV7-7; J: TRBJ2-7; D: TRBD1; CDR3: CASSLTPTGLYEQYF; DNA: TGTGCTAGCAGCTTAACTCCGACAGGGCTCTACGAGCAGTACTTC
size: -; V: TRBV29-1; J: TRBJ1-1; D: TRBD1; CDR3: CSASTSTGITEAFF; DNA: TGCAGCGCCTCTACCTCGACAGGGATCACTGAAGCTTTCTTT
size: -; V: TRBV19; J: TRBJ1-5; D: TRBD1; CDR3: CASSHIDRGDQPQHF; DNA: TGTGCCAGTAGCCATATAGACAGGGGTGATCAGCCCCAGCATTTT
size: -; V: TRBV6-2/TRBV6-3; J: TRBJ2-1; D: TRBD2; CDR3: CASSSNRRRGPTSGSYNEQFF; DNA: TGTGCCAGCAGTAGCAATCGACGCAGGGGACCGACTAGCGGGAGTTACAATGAGCAGTTCTTC
size: -; V: TRBV7-8; J: TRBJ1-5; D: -; CDR3: CASSSFHQPQHF; DNA: TGTGCCAGCAGCTCCTTCCATCAGCCCCAGCATTTT
size: -; V: TRBV10-3; J: TRBJ1-1; D: -; CDR3: CAMERNPGTEAFF; DNA: TGTGCCATGGAGAGAAACCCCGGCACTGAAGCTTTCTTT
size: -; V: TRBV6-2/TRBV6-3; J: TRBJ2-1; D: -; CDR3: CASSYDMRARYNEQFF; DNA: TGTGCCAGCAGTTACGATATGCGGGCCCGCTACAATGAGCAGTTCTTC
size: -; V: TRBV5-1; J: TRBJ2-7; D: TRBD1; CDR3: CASSPGRGQGTYEQYF; DNA: TGCGCCAGCAGCCCCGGTAGGGGACAGGGTACCTACGAGCAGTACTTC
size: once; V: TRBV28; J: TRBJ1-5; D: -; CDR3: CASSFGTLSNQPQHF; DNA: TGTGCCAGCAGTTTTGGGACACTCAGCAATCAGCCCCAGCATTTT
size: -; V: TRBV5-1; J: TRBJ1-4; D: -; CDR3: CASSLGPRIVANEKLFF; DNA: TGCGCCAGCAGCTTGGGTCCGCGGATCGTAGCTAATGAAAAACTGTTTTTT
size: -; V: TRBV6-5; J: TRBJ2-7; D: TRBD2; CDR3: CASRGGSGTSYEQYF; DNA: TGTGCCAGCAGAGGGGGTAGCGGGACCTCCTACGAGCAGTACTTC
size: -; V: TRBV19; J: TRBJ1-5; D: TRBD1; CDR3: CASSGTGGNQPQHF; DNA: TGTGCCAGTAGTGGTACAGGGGGCAATCAGCCCCAGCATTTT
size: -; V: TRBV13; J: TRBJ2-7; D: TRBD1; CDR3: CASRGRGYSYEQYF; DNA: TGTGCCAGCAGGGGCAGGGGGTATTCCTACGAGCAGTACTTC
size: -; V: TRBV9; J: TRBJ2-2; D: TRBD1; CDR3: CASSVRLTTGGTGELFF; DNA: TGTGCCAGCAGCGTAAGGTTGACGACAGGGGGCACCGGGGAGCTGTTTTTT
size: -; V: TRBV28; J: TRBJ2-1; D: TRBD2; CDR3: CASSLYSSGRRGEQFF; DNA: TGTGCCAGCAGTTTGTATTCTAGCGGGAGAAGGGGCGAGCAGTTCTTC
size: -; V: TRBV15; J: TRBJ1-2; D: TRBD1; CDR3: CATSRAPDRGIRGYTF; DNA: TGTGCCACCAGCAGAGCACCGGACAGGGGGATTCGCGGCTACACCTTC
size: -; V: TRBV12-3/TRBV12-4; J: TRBJ2-7; D: -; CDR3: CASRLNSYEQYF; DNA: TGTGCCAGCAGACTTAACAGCTACGAGCAGTACTTC
size: -; V: TRBV10-3; J: TRBJ2-7; D: TRBD2; CDR3: CAIRNMGGLAESYEQYF; DNA: TGTGCCATCAGGAACATGGGAGGACTAGCAGAATCCTACGAGCAGTACTTC
size: -; V: TRBV9; J: TRBJ2-7; D: TRBD1; CDR3: CASSPRTGTNLREQYF; DNA: TGTGCCAGCAGCCCCCGGACAGGGACGAACCTGCGGGAGCAGTACTTC
size: -; V: TRBV7-9; J: TRBJ2-1; D: -; CDR3: CASSGQLAINEQFF; DNA: TGTGCCAGCAGCGGCCAACTAGCAATCAATGAGCAGTTCTTC
size: -; V: TRBV27; J: TRBJ2-1; D: TRBD2; CDR3: CASSRLAGGPRNEQFF; DNA: TGTGCCAGCAGTCGACTAGCGGGAGGGCCTAGAAATGAGCAGTTCTTC
size: -; V: TRBV19; J: TRBJ1-5; D: -; CDR3: CASTDKPGVMQPQHF; DNA: TGTGCCAGTACGGACAAGCCTGGCGTAATGCAGCCCCAGCATTTT
size: -; V: TRBV28; J: TRBJ2-7; D: -; CDR3: CASSLWAGTLYEQYF; DNA: TGTGCCAGCAGTCTTTGGGCGGGAACCCTCTACGAGCAGTACTTC
size: -; V: TRBV20-1; J: TRBJ2-7; D: -; CDR3: CSASWQNYEQYF; DNA: TGCAGTGCTAGTTGGCAGAACTACGAGCAGTACTTC
size: -; V: TRBV18; J: TRBJ2-7; D: TRBD2; CDR3: CASSRYEASGREEYF; DNA: TGTGCCAGCTCACGATACGAGGCTAGCGGGAGAGAGGAATACTTC
size: -; V: TRBV27; J: TRBJ2-1; D: TRBD2; CDR3: CASSLRDYPNNEQFF; DNA: TGTGCCAGCAGTTTAAGGGACTACCCTAACAATGAGCAGTTCTTC